What follows describes a single T cell receptor beta chain. Produced via immunoSEQ multiplex PCR; TCRdb's table is partial and in-frame only. The table includes about 2.1 million clones, 85% to 95% detected once. It was CD45RO-negative cells, positively selected for CCR7, that made up naive CD8 cells, with terminally differentiated effector memory CD45RA+ cells excluded. The sample is drawn from a study of shared clonotypes between healthy human individuals. Germline V gene lookup returns CDR1 MDHEN and CDR2 SYDVKM. The V gene end was trimmed by 5 bases and the J gene end by 3 bases; junction bases not matched to a gene: 9. The CDR3 is made up of 15 amino acids.

This TCR was recovered from a young man in good health. Some clones in this sample may be carry-over from other donors' samples. V and J are TRBV28 and TRBJ2-5; 7 bases are shared with TRBD1. Sequencing was performed on naive CD8+ T cells from PBMCs. The CDR3 bases are TGTGCCAGCAGTCAACCCCCTGGGACAGAAGAGACCCAGTACTTC. Protein sequence: CASSQPPGTEETQYF.